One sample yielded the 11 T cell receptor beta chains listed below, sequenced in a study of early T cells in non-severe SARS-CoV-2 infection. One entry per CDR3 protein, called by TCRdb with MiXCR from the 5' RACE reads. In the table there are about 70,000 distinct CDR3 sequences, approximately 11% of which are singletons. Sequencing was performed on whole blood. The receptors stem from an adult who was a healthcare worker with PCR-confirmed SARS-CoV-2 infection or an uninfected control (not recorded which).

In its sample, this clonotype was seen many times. Here the CDR3 reads CSVYLTDTQYF. The CDR3 DNA is TGCAGCGTTTACCTAACAGATACGCAGTATTTT. The chain joins TRBV29-1 to TRBJ2-3; unclear D gene. Germline CDR1 and CDR2: SQVTM and ANQGSEA. This CDR3 is 11 amino acids long. V was shortened by 5 bases and J by 3 bases, with 6 bases between the two germline ends.

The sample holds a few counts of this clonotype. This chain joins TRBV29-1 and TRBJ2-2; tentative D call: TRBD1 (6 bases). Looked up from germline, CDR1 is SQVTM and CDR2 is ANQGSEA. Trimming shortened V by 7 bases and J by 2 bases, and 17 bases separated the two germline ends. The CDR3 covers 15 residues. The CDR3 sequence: CSATEGTPNTGELFF. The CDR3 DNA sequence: TGCAGCGCTACAGAAGGGACACCCAACACCGGGGAGCTGTTTTTT.

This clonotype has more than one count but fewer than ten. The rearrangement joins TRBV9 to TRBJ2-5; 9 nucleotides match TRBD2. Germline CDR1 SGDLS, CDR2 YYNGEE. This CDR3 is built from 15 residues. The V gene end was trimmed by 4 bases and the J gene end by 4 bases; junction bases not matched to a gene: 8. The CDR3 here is CASSPPGTSRETQYF. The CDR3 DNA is TGTGCCAGCAGCCCCCCCGGGACTAGCAGAGAGACCCAGTACTTC.

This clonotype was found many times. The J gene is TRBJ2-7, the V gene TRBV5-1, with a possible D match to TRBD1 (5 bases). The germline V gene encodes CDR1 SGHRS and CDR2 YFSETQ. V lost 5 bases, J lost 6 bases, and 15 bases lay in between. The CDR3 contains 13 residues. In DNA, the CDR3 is TGCGCCAGCAGGACAGCAACCTCGGGCGAGCAGTACTTC. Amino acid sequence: CASRTATSGEQYF.

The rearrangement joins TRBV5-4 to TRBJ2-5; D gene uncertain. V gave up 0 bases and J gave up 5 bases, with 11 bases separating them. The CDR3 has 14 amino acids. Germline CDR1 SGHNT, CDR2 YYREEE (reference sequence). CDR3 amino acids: CASSLGQQTETQYF. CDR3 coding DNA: TGTGCCAGCAGCTTGGGACAACAGACGGAGACCCAGTACTTC.

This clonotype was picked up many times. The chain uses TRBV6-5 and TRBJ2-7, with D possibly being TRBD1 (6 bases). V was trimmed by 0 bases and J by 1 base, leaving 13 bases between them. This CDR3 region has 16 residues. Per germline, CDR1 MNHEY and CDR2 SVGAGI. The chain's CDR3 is CASSYSGQGLSYEQYF. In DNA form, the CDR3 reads TGTGCCAGCAGTTACTCAGGGCAGGGGCTTTCCTACGAGCAGTACTTC.

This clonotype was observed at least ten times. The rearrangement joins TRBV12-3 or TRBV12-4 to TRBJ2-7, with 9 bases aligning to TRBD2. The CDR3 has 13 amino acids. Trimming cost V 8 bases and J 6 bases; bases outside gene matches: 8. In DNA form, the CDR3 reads TGTGCCAGCGGCCTCCGCGGGGGGGGCGAGCAGTACTTC. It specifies CASGLRGGGEQYF.

DNA of the CDR3: TGTGCCAGCAGCCCGAATTGGGAGACCCAGTACTTC. Translation: CASSPNWETQYF. The chain combines TRBV7-9 with TRBJ2-5; D uncertain. Looked up from germline, CDR1 is SEHNR and CDR2 is FQNEAQ (reference sequence). Deletions cut 5 bases from V and 5 bases from J, with 9 bases between. This CDR3 is 12 amino acids long.

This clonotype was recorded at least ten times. This CDR3 is CASRSPVWPGELFF. The CDR3 DNA is TGTGCCAGCCGGTCGCCGGTTTGGCCCGGGGAGCTGTTTTTT. The chain employs TRBV6-2 or TRBV6-3 and TRBJ2-2; D not certain. In germline, CDR1 is MNHEY, CDR2 SVGEGT. The CDR3 runs 14 residues. Trimming stripped 8 bases from V and 6 bases from J, with 16 bases between.

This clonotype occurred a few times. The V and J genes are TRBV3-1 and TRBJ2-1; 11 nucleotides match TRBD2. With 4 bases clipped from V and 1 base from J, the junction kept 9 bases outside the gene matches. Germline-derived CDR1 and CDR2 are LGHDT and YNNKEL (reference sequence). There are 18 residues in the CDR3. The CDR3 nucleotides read TGTGCCAGCAGCCGCCGACGACTAGCGGGGACTTCCTACAATGAGCAGTTCTTC. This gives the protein CASSRRRLAGTSYNEQFF.

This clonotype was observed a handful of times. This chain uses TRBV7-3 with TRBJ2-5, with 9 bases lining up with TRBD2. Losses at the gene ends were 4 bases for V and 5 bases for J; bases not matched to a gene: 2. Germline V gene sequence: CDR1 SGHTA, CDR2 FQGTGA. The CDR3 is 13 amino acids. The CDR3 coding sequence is TGTGCCAGCAGCTCCAGCGGGGGGGAGACCCAGTACTTC. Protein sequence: CASSSSGGETQYF. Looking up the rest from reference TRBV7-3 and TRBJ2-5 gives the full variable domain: GAGVSQTPSNKVTEKGKYVELRCDPISGHTALYWYRQSLGQGPEFLIYFQGTGAADDSGLPNDRFFAVRPEGSVSTLKIQRTERGDSAVYLCASSSSGGETQYFGPGTRLLVL.